These 2 T cell receptor beta chains were sequenced from one sample in a study of OX40 agonist ivuxolimab in advanced cancers. Here immunoSEQ multiplex PCR was the method, and the copy in TCRdb shows in-frame clones only, minus some. The table lists more than 35,000 clones, around 84% of them singletons, with around 13% in the top ten. The input for sequencing was CD4+ or CD8+ T cells sorted from blood, taken in a trial of the OX40 agonist ivuxolimab. These receptors originate from an adult with an advanced solid tumor such as melanoma, head and neck, liver or kidney cancer.

The chain has TRBV28 and TRBJ1-4, with D maybe TRBD1 (5 bases). V lost 4 bases, J lost 6 bases, and 12 bases lay in between. The CDR3 is 14 amino acids. Germline V lookup: CDR1 MDHEN, CDR2 SYDVKM. CDR3: CASSSGGEDEKLFF. The CDR3, as DNA: TGTGCCAGCAGTTCGGGGGGGGAAGATGAAAAACTGTTTTTT.

The chain links TRBV20-1 to TRBJ1-4; D gene unclear. Germline CDR1 DFQATT, CDR2 SNEGSKA (reference sequence). The CDR3 loop spans 10 amino acids. The CDR3 loop is CRAWLEKLFF. The CDR3, as DNA: TGCAGGGCCTGGCTGGAAAAACTGTTTTTT.